The next 31 T cell receptor beta chains were all read from a single sample in a study of control samples from healthy donors and cancer patients. Assay: immunoSEQ multiplex PCR; the TCRdb copy retains only in-frame clones and omits some. The table shows just under 2,000 clones, with roughly 80% occurring only once. Sequencing was done on a sample of formalin-fixed, paraffin-embedded tissue. The source of these receptors is a female donor with lung cancer.

The chain joins TRBV18 to TRBJ2-1; a possible D gene is TRBD2 (5 bases). CDR1 KGHSH and CDR2 LQKENI come from the germline V gene. This CDR3 is built from 18 residues. Deletions cut 0 bases from V and 2 bases from J, with 17 bases between. CDR3 in amino acids: CASSPPAWAGSPYNEQFF. CDR3 sequence (DNA): TGTGCCAGCTCACCACCTGCTTGGGCGGGCTCCCCCTACAATGAGCAGTTCTTC.

The chain joins TRBV6-5 to TRBJ2-7; TRBD2 agrees at 9 bases. V shed 6 bases and J 4 bases; nucleotides not matched to a gene: 4. This CDR3 comprises 13 residues. Germline V gene lookup returns CDR1 MNHEY and CDR2 SVGAGI. CDR3 in amino acids: CASSRTSEYEQYF. The CDR3 DNA reads TGTGCCAGCAGCCGGACTAGCGAGTACGAGCAGTACTTC.

V gene TRBV29-1 combines with J gene TRBJ2-5; TRBD1 agrees at 9 bases. Germline lookup yields CDR1 SQVTM and CDR2 ANQGSEA. The CDR3 contains 13 residues. V lost 4 bases, J lost 3 bases, and 3 bases stayed unmatched. Written as DNA, the CDR3 is TGCAGCGTTGTGGGACAGGGAAAAGAGACCCAGTACTTC. Translating gives CSVVGQGKETQYF.

The V call is TRBV9, the J call TRBJ2-3, with TRBD2 matching 10 bases. There are 15 residues in the CDR3. Per germline, CDR1 SGDLS and CDR2 YYNGEE. J lost 5 bases, V lost 3 bases, and 6 bases had no gene match. The CDR3 region has the DNA TGTGCCAGCAGCGATCTAGCGGGAGAAGTAGATACGCAGTATTTT. As protein: CASSDLAGEVDTQYF.

The chain carries TRBV28 and TRBJ1-5; D ambiguous. Germline lookup yields CDR1 MDHEN and CDR2 SYDVKM. Trimming shortened V by 7 bases and J by 5 bases, and 12 bases separated the two germline ends. This CDR3 is built from 13 residues. As DNA, the CDR3 is TGTGCCAGCACCTACGAAAATGATCAGCCCCAGCATTTT. It codes for CASTYENDQPQHF.

This clone showed up just once. The chain couples TRBV24-1 to TRBJ2-5; D may be TRBD2 (6 bases). This CDR3 is built from 14 residues. Germline CDR1 is KGHDR and CDR2 is SFDVKD. V was shortened by 4 bases and J by 2 bases, with 10 bases between the two germline ends. The CDR3 sequence is CATSDPGLQETQYF. In DNA, the CDR3 is TGTGCCACCAGTGACCCCGGACTACAAGAGACCCAGTACTTC.

The chain recombines TRBV7-6 with TRBJ2-4; 8 nucleotides match TRBD2. CDR1 is SGHVS and CDR2 is FNYEAQ in the germline V gene. V gave up 5 bases and J gave up 12 bases; unmatched junction bases: 12. The CDR3 has 14 residues. CDR3 nucleotides: TGTGCCAGCAGCCGTGGGAGCGGGAGTCTTACTCAGTACTTC. Amino acids: CASSRGSGSLTQYF.

A note on this clone: This may stem from a read error, because a much larger clone lies one nucleotide away. Other DNA sequences within the sample encode an identical CDR3. The CDR3 nucleotides read TGTGCCAGTAGTTGGGGTTCAAGATACGAACAGTACTTC. Its protein is CASSWGSRYEQYF. The rearrangement links TRBV19 to TRBJ2-7; D is uncertain. Germline V lookup: CDR1 LNHDA, CDR2 SQIVND (reference sequence). The CDR3 runs to 13 residues. The whole variable domain, filled in from reference TRBV19 and TRBJ2-7, reads DGGITQSPKYLFRKEGQNVTLSCEQNLNHDAMYWYRQDPGQGLRLIYYSQIVNDFQKGDIAEGYSVSREKKESFPLTVTSAQKNPTAFYLCASSWGSRYEQYFGPGTRLTVT.

This chain connects TRBV5-7 to TRBJ2-7, with D unclear. TRBV5-7 is designated an ORF whose function remains uncertain. The V end lost 8 bases, the J end lost 5 bases, and 2 bases lay between the germline ends. The CDR3 is 8 residues long. The CDR3 sequence: CASNEQYF. DNA for the CDR3: TGTGCCAGTAACGAGCAGTACTTC.

V gene TRBV5-1 combines with J gene TRBJ2-2; TRBD2 is a possible D gene (6 bases). The germline CDR1 and CDR2 sequences are SGHRS and YFSETQ. CDR3 length: 15 amino acids. Trimming took 2 bases from V and 4 from J, leaving 12 bases between them. The CDR3 DNA follows: TGCGCCAGCAGCTTATCGCTAGCGATCACCGGGGAGCTGTTTTTT. Residues: CASSLSLAITGELFF.

V and J are TRBV11-2 and TRBJ2-5, with 8 bases aligning to TRBD2. The CDR3 extends over 14 amino acids. Germline loops: CDR1 SGHAT, CDR2 FQNNGV. The V and J ends lost 5 bases and 5 bases, in that order; junction bases with no gene match: 7. CDR3 loop: CASSRTSTAETQYF. CDR3 DNA: TGTGCCAGCAGCCGGACTAGCACTGCGGAGACCCAGTACTTC. Looking up the rest from reference TRBV11-2 and TRBJ2-5 gives the full variable domain: EAGVAQSPRYKIIEKRQSVAFWCNPISGHATLYWYQQILGQGPKLLIQFQNNGVVDDSQLPKDRFSAERLKGVDSTLKIQPAKLEDSAVYLCASSRTSTAETQYFGPGTRLLVL.

The gene calls are TRBV29-1 and TRBJ1-1, with D perhaps TRBD1 (5 bases). In germline, CDR1 is SQVTM, CDR2 ANQGSEA. V lost 6 bases, J lost 5 bases, and 19 bases lay in between. This CDR3 is 14 amino acids long. The CDR3 DNA is TGCAGCGTCCTTACCAGGGTTCTGGAAACTGAAGCTTTCTTT. This translates into CSVLTRVLETEAFF.

In this sample, this clone turned up a few times. The gene calls are TRBV9 and TRBJ2-2, with TRBD2 matching over 10 bases. This CDR3 has 16 amino acids. The germline V gene has CDR1 SGDLS and CDR2 YYNGEE. V shed 6 bases, J shed 7 bases, and the junction held 12 bases outside the gene matches. In DNA, the CDR3 is TGTGCCAGCACGGGCGGGGCTAGCGGGAGAGGCGGGGAGCTGTTTTTT. This encodes CASTGGASGRGGELFF.

The chain links TRBV28 to TRBJ2-7; D ambiguous. CDR1 and CDR2 (germline): MDHEN, SYDVKM. V gave up 5 bases and J gave up 0 bases, with 14 bases separating them. This CDR3 has 15 amino acids. CDR3 protein: CASSPIDISSYEQYF. In DNA form, the CDR3 reads TGTGCCAGCAGTCCGATTGACATTAGCTCCTACGAGCAGTACTTC. Complete variable domain (other parts from reference TRBV28 and TRBJ2-7): DVKVTQSSRYLVKRTGEKVFLECVQDMDHENMFWYRQDPGLGLRLIYFSYDVKMKEKGDIPEGYSVSREKKERFSLILESASTNQTSMYLCASSPIDISSYEQYFGPGTRLTVT.

The CDR3 DNA reads TGTGCCAGCAGCACGGGACTAGCGGGAGTAGCCGGGGAGCTGTTTTTT. The encoded protein is CASSTGLAGVAGELFF. The genes are TRBV7-9 and TRBJ2-2; 14 bases map to TRBD2. This CDR3 has 16 amino acids. Per germline, CDR1 SEHNR and CDR2 FQNEAQ (reference sequence). V lost 5 bases to trimming and J lost 6 bases; unmatched junction nucleotides: 5.

This clone was observed a few times. CDR3 sequence: CASNAPNQPQHF. CDR3 coding DNA: TGTGCCAGCAACGCACCAAATCAGCCCCAGCATTTT. The rearrangement links TRBV28 to TRBJ1-5; D unclear. Germline assignment: CDR1 MDHEN and CDR2 SYDVKM. The CDR3 contains 12 residues. Trimming cost V 7 bases and J 4 bases, with 8 bases left between them.

This chain joins TRBV19 and TRBJ2-7, with 8 bases lining up with TRBD2. V trimming: 6 bases; J trimming: 6 bases; junction bases outside the gene matches: 7. The CDR3 length is 13 residues. The germline V gene encodes CDR1 LNHDA and CDR2 SQIVND (reference sequence). The CDR3 protein is CASSPGLEREQYF. The CDR3 DNA sequence: TGTGCCAGTAGCCCGGGACTAGAACGCGAGCAGTACTTC.

In this sample, this clone turned up a few times. CDR3 DNA: TGTGCCAGCAGCTTAGTGGCAGGATTTGGCACCGGGGAGCTGTTTTTT. It encodes CASSLVAGFGTGELFF. The chain has TRBV7-2 and TRBJ2-2; D uncertain. The V end lost 1 base, the J end lost 4 bases, and 13 bases lay between the germline ends. The germline V gene encodes CDR1 SGHTA and CDR2 FQGNSA. The CDR3 loop spans 16 amino acids.

The chain has TRBV6-4 and TRBJ2-1; TRBD2 aligns across 9 bases. The germline gives CDR1 MRHNA, CDR2 SNTAGT. Trimming at V came to 0 bases and at J to 4 bases, leaving 4 bases not matched to a gene. The CDR3 runs 16 residues. As DNA, the CDR3 is TGTGCCAGCAGTGACTCGGGCGGGAGGGGTTACAATGAGCAGTTCTTC. It specifies CASSDSGGRGYNEQFF.

The gene calls are TRBV6-5 and TRBJ1-2; the match to TRBD1 covers 9 bases. Trimming removed 4 bases from V and 4 bases from J; junction bases left unmatched: 10. Germline V CDR1 and CDR2: MNHEY, SVGAGI. This CDR3 has 16 residues. In nucleotides, the CDR3 is TGTGCCAGCAGTTCCGACATGGGACAGGGAACCTATGGCTACACCTTC. This encodes CASSSDMGQGTYGYTF.

This clone is termed large (0.1 to 1%). The V and J genes are TRBV5-4 and TRBJ1-1, with 9 bases matching TRBD1. CDR3 length: 18 residues. V gave up 3 bases and J gave up 0 bases; unmatched junction bases: 12. CDR1 is SGHNT and CDR2 is YYREEE in the germline V gene (reference sequence). The CDR3 here is CASSWGQGSSSMNTEAFF. CDR3 DNA: TGTGCCAGCAGCTGGGGACAGGGTTCAAGTTCCATGAACACTGAAGCTTTCTTT.

The J gene is TRBJ2-7, the V gene TRBV11-2, with no clear D. The CDR3 length is 15 residues. Per the germline V gene, CDR1 is SGHAT and CDR2 is FQNNGV. Between the trimmed V and J ends, which lost 5 bases and 2 bases, there was a span of 16 bases. DNA for the CDR3: TGTGCCAGCAGCCACATGGTGGTTAGGGCCTACGAGCAGTACTTC. Amino acid sequence: CASSHMVVRAYEQYF.

The chain combines TRBV7-2 with TRBJ2-7, with 7 positions matching TRBD1. This CDR3 comprises 13 residues. Germline CDR1 SGHTA, CDR2 FQGNSA. The V gene end was trimmed by 5 bases and the J gene end by 6 bases; junction bases not matched to a gene: 7. The CDR3 is CASSLGQEGEQYF. CDR3 nucleotide sequence: TGTGCCAGCAGCCTCGGACAGGAAGGCGAGCAGTACTTC.

This clone was detected a few times. The rearrangement joins TRBV6-5 to TRBJ2-2; D unresolved. Germline V lookup: CDR1 MNHEY, CDR2 SVGAGI. Trimming shortened V by 7 bases and J by 2 bases, and 8 bases separated the two germline ends. The CDR3 has 13 residues. For the CDR3, the DNA is TGTGCCAGCAAACCCCCCAACACCGGGGAGCTGTTTTTT. Translated, it gives CASKPPNTGELFF.

About this clone itself: A read error may account for a junction end that differs from germline. Other DNA sequences from this sample encode an identical CDR3 as well. This chain links TRBV7-2 with TRBJ1-2; D gene uncertain. CDR1 is SGHTA and CDR2 is FQGNSA in the germline V gene. The CDR3 is made up of 14 amino acids. CDR3 sequence (DNA): TGTGCCAGCAGCTTAGGGGCCCCTCCTAGTGGCTACACTTTC. The encoded protein is CASSLGAPPSGYTF.

In its sample, this clone was seen a few times. Within the sample, other DNA sequences also encode this same CDR3. The chain has TRBV27 and TRBJ1-6; D uncertain. The CDR3 has 13 residues. CDR1 and CDR2 (germline): MNHEY, SMNVEV (reference sequence). Deletions cut 1 base from V and 7 bases from J, with 5 bases between. CDR3 in amino acids: CASSLLGNSPLHF. The CDR3 DNA reads TGTGCCAGCAGTTTATTAGGGAATTCACCCCTCCACTTT.

This clone is large in the sample. The rearrangement joins TRBV7-8 to TRBJ1-1; TRBD1 is a possible D gene (5 bases). The V end lost 1 base, the J end lost 1 base, and 13 bases lay between the germline ends. This CDR3 region has 16 residues. Per germline, CDR1 SGHVS and CDR2 FQNEAQ. Here the CDR3 DNA reads TGTGCCAGCAGCTTAGATAACAGGTTTGGGAACACTGAAGCTTTCTTT. Encoded protein: CASSLDNRFGNTEAFF.

This chain links TRBV2 with TRBJ1-3, with 9 nucleotides matching TRBD1. Germline V gene data show CDR1 as SNHLY and CDR2 as FYNNEI. Trimming cost V 6 bases and J 4 bases; bases outside gene matches: 4. CDR3 length: 14 residues. CDR3 region: CASRGDRVGNTIYF. Here the CDR3 DNA reads TGTGCCAGCAGAGGGGACAGGGTCGGAAACACCATATATTTT.

The rearrangement uses TRBV28 and TRBJ2-7, with D tentatively TRBD1 or TRBD2 (7 bases each). Trimming shortened V by 8 bases and J by 2 bases, and 13 bases separated the two germline ends. This CDR3 is 13 amino acids long. Germline values: CDR1 MDHEN, CDR2 SYDVKM. The CDR3: CASQGEGTYEQYF. The DNA of the CDR3 is TGTGCCAGCCAGGGGGAGGGGACCTACGAGCAGTACTTC.

The V call is TRBV3-1 (or the pseudogene TRBV3-2), the J call TRBJ1-2, with D unclear. There are 15 residues in the CDR3. CDR1 is LGHDT, CDR2 YNNKEL, per germline (reference sequence). V lost 1 base and J lost 0, with 9 bases in between. The CDR3 loop reads CASSQGIRSNYGYTF. DNA of the CDR3: TGTGCCAGCAGCCAAGGTATCAGGTCTAACTATGGCTACACCTTC.

This clone was picked up one time. The chain's CDR3 is CASSPGLAGAKNEQFF. Written as DNA, the CDR3 is TGTGCCAGCAGTCCGGGACTAGCGGGAGCTAAGAATGAGCAGTTCTTC. The chain combines TRBV5-4 with TRBJ2-1; TRBD2 agrees at 14 bases. V lost 5 bases and J lost 7; bases outside the gene matches: 8. This CDR3 is 16 amino acids long. Germline CDR1 SGHNT, CDR2 YYREEE (reference sequence). Full variable domain (outside the CDR3, taken from reference TRBV5-4 and TRBJ2-1): ETGVTQSPTHLIKTRGQQVTLRCSSQSGHNTVSWYQQALGQGPQFIFQYYREEENGRGNFPPRFSGLQFPNYSSELNVNALELDDSALYLCASSPGLAGAKNEQFFGPGTRLTVL.